The rows below give T cell receptor beta chains drawn from one sample of a study of blood T cell repertoires in COVID-19. The table came from immunoSEQ multiplex PCR; TCRdb's copy has only in-frame clones and leaves some out. The table has about 240,000 clones, around 88% seen once. Input material: peripheral blood. All receptors derive from a woman aged 30 to 39 who had recovered from COVID-19. The conserved cysteine and the conserved F or W are not part of the CDR3 here.

j_gene,v_gene,CDR3aa
TRBJ2-2,TRBV21-1,ANTPAVNTGELF
TRBJ1-1,TRBV7-7,ASSSSTGGEAF
TRBJ2-2,TRBV9,ASSSLRGGRAGELF
TRBJ1-1,TRBV29-1,SVKGGMNTEAF
TRBJ1-1,TRBV5-1,ASSLDDTGITEAF
TRBJ2-2,TRBV19,ASMVGRGPGELF
TRBJ1-1,TRBV6-5,ASSYVPPGNTEAF
TRBJ2-3,TRBV7-3,ASSLTFLGRPTQY
TRBJ1-1,TRBV6-2/TRBV6-3,ASSSYAGGAF
TRBJ1-6,TRBV14,ASSQDQTVTGLPYNSPLH
TRBJ2-7,TRBV7-2,ASSLTSGGAASYEQY
TRBJ1-2,TRBV12-3/TRBV12-4,ASSLTGDGGYT
TRBJ2-7,TRBV27,ASSYSTGGFYEQY
TRBJ1-1,TRBV5-8,ASSLRNTEAF
TRBJ1-2,TRBV29-1,SVPGAGAYNGYT
TRBJ1-6,TRBV7-9,ASSLYFGTDNSPLH
TRBJ1-6,TRBV7-3,ASKEGQLYNSPLH
TRBJ2-7,TRBV11-2,ASSFRGYEQY
TRBJ2-3,TRBV7-9,ASSLETGVFTDTQY
TRBJ1-2,TRBV4-2,ASSPGQGEIGYT
TRBJ1-1,TRBV4-1,ASSHDRGLNTEAF
TRBJ1-2,TRBV28,ASSSGRSGYT
TRBJ1-1,TRBV5-4,ASSLSTVSAEAF
TRBJ2-3,TRBV4-3,ASSQATSGGAYTQY
TRBJ2-1,TRBV7-6,ASSLDPGVNEQF
TRBJ2-1,TRBV5-3,ARSFCRVERGGNNEQF
TRBJ1-6,TRBV11-2,ASSFKETASRALH
TRBJ2-1,TRBV7-9,ASSLAAGQFDEQF
TRBJ2-7,TRBV27,ASSYRPGAFYEQY
TRBJ2-3,TRBV6-5,ASSRRQAHTDTQY
TRBJ1-2,TRBV5-4,ASSTVGVEYGYT
TRBJ1-2,TRBV13,ASREGQGHGYT
TRBJ1-3,TRBV9,ASSVTGPLSGNTIY
TRBJ2-5,TRBV13,ASSSLAGGRETQY
TRBJ1-5,TRBV6-5,ASSMTGTNQPQH
TRBJ1-6,TRBV4-1,ASSKDRGYNSPLH
TRBJ2-1,TRBV4-1,ASSQGTRESYNEQF
TRBJ2-2,TRBV2,ASTLRGSTGELF
TRBJ2-3,TRBV5-8,ASTLSGTGVWGTDTQY
TRBJ1-2,TRBV27,ASSLWRDSFYGYT
TRBJ2-5,TRBV3-1/TRBV3-2,ASSHGLAGGLNQETQY